A selection of T cell receptor beta chains follows, all from one sample in a study of T cells in Graves' hyperthyroidism and ophthalmopathy. Using its own MiXCR run on the multiplex PCR reads, TCRdb lists one record per CDR3 protein. Among hundreds of thousands of distinct CDR3 sequences, 38% were seen once, and the ten largest hold 7.5% to 9.5%. Sequenced input: blood. The receptors here all came from a man between 18 and 35 years old with Graves' hyperthyroidism. The CDR3 runs from the conserved cysteine through the conserved F or W. The D gene is left open where the match is weak. Only some rows state a clone size, as once, few, many or a class for expanded clones.

clone size | J gene | D gene | V gene | CDR3 DNA | CDR3 protein
many | TRBJ1-5 | NA | TRBV19 | TGTGCCAGTAGTAGCGGCACTCAGCCCCAGCATTTT | CASSSGTQPQHF
NA | TRBJ1-2 | NA | TRBV29-1 | TGCAGCTTAGCGTGGGGGGCGAGCTATGGCTACACCTTC | CSLAWGASYGYTF
NA | TRBJ2-3 | NA | TRBV10-3 | TGTGCCAGCAGCGACCGTCCGGGTTCCCCTAGCACAGATACGCAGTATTTT | CASSDRPGSPSTDTQYF
NA | TRBJ1-6 | NA | TRBV25-1 | TGTGCCAGAACCTTGGGGCGTTTCGATTCACCCCTCCACTTT | CARTLGRFDSPLHF
NA | TRBJ2-2 | NA | TRBV20-1 | TGCAGTGCGCGGGACAGCCGGCGGGCCGGGGAGCTGTTTTTT | CSARDSRRAGELFF
NA | TRBJ1-1 | NA | TRBV7-2 | TGTGCCAGCAGCTTATTCGCGGGGGCGCGTAAAGCTTTCTTT | CASSLFAGARKAFF
NA | TRBJ1-5 | NA | TRBV19 | TGTGCCAGTGCAGTCGCAGACCGGGAGTATCAGCCCCAGCATTTT | CASAVADREYQPQHF
NA | TRBJ2-2 | NA | TRBV7-9 | TGTGCCAGCAGCTTAGCGCTGGATACGGCCGGGGAGCTGTTTTTT | CASSLALDTAGELFF
many | TRBJ1-2 | NA | TRBV7-9 | TGTGCCAGCAGCTCGGGGGGTCCAGGTGGCTACACCTTC | CASSSGGPGGYTF
few | TRBJ1-1 | TRBD1 | TRBV12-3/TRBV12-4 | TGTGCCAGCAGTTTGGAGGGGGCCATCACTGAAGCTTTCTTT | CASSLEGAITEAFF
NA | TRBJ2-7 | NA | TRBV6-6 | TGTGCCAGCAGTTGGAGAGGCGGGGTCTACGAGCAGTACTTC | CASSWRGGVYEQYF
NA | TRBJ2-2 | NA | TRBV7-2 | TGTGCCAGCAGCTTAGGACAGCGCGGCGGGGAGCTGTTTTTT | CASSLGQRGGELFF
NA | TRBJ1-1 | NA | TRBV12-3/TRBV12-4 | TGTGCCAGCAGTTTTGGGGTCGAGAGGATCGCTTTCTTT | CASSFGVERIAFF
few | TRBJ2-7 | TRBD2 | TRBV10-3 | TGTGCCAGCAGTGAAGCGGGGTTACGGTCCCACGAGCAGTACTTC | CASSEAGLRSHEQYF
NA | TRBJ1-1 | NA | TRBV10-2 | TGCGCCAGCAGCCAAGAGCCAGAATGGAACACTGAAGCTTTCTTT | CASSQEPEWNTEAFF
many | TRBJ1-6 | TRBD1 | TRBV28 | TGTGCCAGCAGTTGGGACAGCACTCTTTCACCCCTCCACTTT | CASSWDSTLSPLHF
NA | TRBJ1-4 | NA | TRBV7-2 | TGTGCCAGCAGCTCAGTCGCGGGCGACGGGGAAAAACTGTTTTTT | CASSSVAGDGEKLFF
NA | TRBJ2-7 | NA | TRBV5-5 | TGTGCCAGCAGCTTGTTCAGCGGCGGGCAGTACTTC | CASSLFSGGQYF
few | TRBJ1-4 | NA | TRBV2 | TGTGCCAGCAGTTTCGGGGGGAGAGAAAAACTGTTTTTT | CASSFGGREKLFF
NA | TRBJ1-5 | NA | TRBV7-2 | TGTGCCAGCAGCTTAGTATTTAGCTACGAGCATTTT | CASSLVFSYEHF
NA | TRBJ2-5 | NA | TRBV9 | TGTGCCAGCAGCGTGAGAGGACAGCAACAAGAGACCAAGTACTTC | CASSVRGQQQETKYF
few | TRBJ2-7 | TRBD2 | TRBV7-2 | TGTGCCAGCAGCTTTAGCGGGGTGGGGTCCTACGAGCAGTACTTC | CASSFSGVGSYEQYF
many | TRBJ1-3 | NA | TRBV7-2 | TGTGCCAGCAGCTTACGGGGGGCTGGAAACACCATATATTTT | CASSLRGAGNTIYF
NA | TRBJ1-4 | NA | TRBV5-6 | TGTGCCAGCCACGGTTGGGGCGGTGAAAAACTGTTTTTT | CASHGWGGEKLFF
NA | TRBJ2-5 | NA | TRBV7-2 | TGTGCCAGCAGCTTAGGGGGGCTAGCAGAGACCCAGTACTTC | CASSLGGLAETQYF
NA | TRBJ1-2 | NA | TRBV29-1 | TGCAGCGTCCTCCGGGGGGCGGATGGCTACACCTTC | CSVLRGADGYTF
few | TRBJ2-3 | TRBD1 | TRBV10-3 | TGTGCCATCCAGGGACAGGGGGCCGCAGATACGCAGTATTTT | CAIQGQGAADTQYF
NA | TRBJ1-5 | TRBD1 | TRBV4-3 | TGCGCCAGCAGCCAAGCCCCAGGACAGGGTGCTCAGCCCCAGCATTTT | CASSQAPGQGAQPQHF
NA | TRBJ1-2 | TRBD1 | TRBV7-3 | TGCGCCAGCAGCCCGCATCAGGGACAGGGCTTTTCCGATGGCTACACCTTC | CASSPHQGQGFSDGYTF
few | TRBJ2-7 | NA | TRBV11-2 | TGTGCCAGCAGCTTGTCGGCGGGGCTTCGGGAGCAGTACTTC | CASSLSAGLREQYF
many | TRBJ1-1 | NA | TRBV19 | TGTGCCAGTAGTATTGGAGCTGAAGCTTTCTTT | CASSIGAEAFF
NA | TRBJ2-7 | NA | TRBV6-1 | TGTGCCACCTACCAAGCGGTACGGGAGCAGTACTTC | CATYQAVREQYF
few | TRBJ1-1 | NA | TRBV7-2 | TGTGCCAGCAACCCCGGGCCGGGGAACACTGAAGCTTTCTTT | CASNPGPGNTEAFF
once | TRBJ1-1 | NA | TRBV19 | TGTGCCAGTAGTATAGAAGGCAGGGAGAACACTGAAGCTTTCTTT | CASSIEGRENTEAFF
NA | TRBJ1-5 | NA | TRBV4-1 | TGCGCCAGCAGCCAAGATTACAGGGATAGCAATCAGCCCCAGCATTTT | CASSQDYRDSNQPQHF
few | TRBJ2-2 | NA | TRBV5-4 | TGTGAAATGGCGGGGCCGGGCGGGGAGCTGTTTTTT | CEMAGPGGELFF
NA | TRBJ2-7 | TRBD2 | TRBV6-1 | TGTGCCAGCCGGGGGGTCCGCTCCTACGAGCAGTACTTC | CASRGVRSYEQYF
NA | TRBJ1-1 | TRBD1 | TRBV5-1 | TGCGCCAGCAGCCTAGGGCAGGGGGCATTGTTGAACACTGAAGCTTTCTTT | CASSLGQGALLNTEAFF
few | TRBJ2-5 | NA | TRBV12-3/TRBV12-4 | TGTGCCAGCAGCACCTGGCAGCAAGAGACCCAGTACTTC | CASSTWQQETQYF
few | TRBJ1-1 | NA | TRBV12-3/TRBV12-4 | TGTGCCAGCAGTTTAAGCCGCAGAGACTCAGCTTTCTTT | CASSLSRRDSAFF
NA | TRBJ2-7 | NA | TRBV9 | TGTGCCAGCAGCTCCCGAGGGTACGGGCAGTACTTC | CASSSRGYGQYF
many | TRBJ2-5 | NA | TRBV29-1 | TGCAGCGTTTGCGACGGGGCAGAGACCCAGTACTTC | CSVCDGAETQYF
many | TRBJ1-2 | NA | TRBV29-1 | TGCAGCGTTGAAATGGTGGGAGGCTACACCTTC | CSVEMVGGYTF
NA | TRBJ2-7 | NA | TRBV29-1 | TGCAGCTCGGACCGTGTTGAGCAGTACTTC | CSSDRVEQYF
NA | TRBJ1-3 | NA | TRBV5-4 | TGTGCCAGCAGCGACGCCGGGGCCGACCCTGGAAACACCATATATTTT | CASSDAGADPGNTIYF
few | TRBJ1-2 | NA | TRBV25-1 | TGTGCCAGCAGTGAACTCGGGGCCGAAGGGGGCTACACCTTC | CASSELGAEGGYTF
many | TRBJ1-1 | NA | TRBV5-1 | TGCGCCAGCAGCGGCGGGACGAGTTCGAACACTGAAGCTTTCTTT | CASSGGTSSNTEAFF
few | TRBJ2-5 | NA | TRBV7-3 | TGTGCCAGCAGCCCAGCCGGCAGGGCCGGGGAGACCCAGTACTTC | CASSPAGRAGETQYF
NA | TRBJ1-1 | NA | TRBV7-8 | TGTGCCGGCAGCATATATCTCCGCAGCGGATGGAGAACTGAAGCTTTCTTT | CAGSIYLRSGWRTEAFF
many | TRBJ1-6 | NA | TRBV2 | TGTGCCAGCAGACAGGGAGGGACCCTCCACTTT | CASRQGGTLHF
few | TRBJ2-7 | NA | TRBV7-9 | TGTGCCAGCAGCTTAGTCGAGGGTTTCCACGAGCAGTACTTC | CASSLVEGFHEQYF
NA | TRBJ1-2 | NA | TRBV29-1 | TGCAGCGTCGAGGACAGCGGCTCTTATGGCTACACCTTC | CSVEDSGSYGYTF
once | TRBJ2-7 | NA | TRBV20-1 | TGCAGTGCCAGCAGCCACCCAGGGCTCGAGCAGTACTTC | CSASSHPGLEQYF
NA | TRBJ1-1 | TRBD1 | TRBV19 | TGTGCCAGCAGCTCCACTACACAGGGGATGAACACTGAAGCTTTCTTT | CASSSTTQGMNTEAFF